This T cell receptor (beta chain) was captured by sequencing in a study of graft-versus-host responses after intestinal transplantation. Remarks on this clone: Its antigen is as yet unknown.

The protocol was immunoSEQ multiplex PCR, while the TCRdb copy is restricted to in-frame clones and leaves out a portion. The table shows tens of thousands of clones, with 70% to 90% occurring only once. This CDR3 region has 13 residues. CDR1 MNHEY and CDR2 SVGAGI come from the germline V gene. V shed 6 bases and J shed 8 bases, with 14 bases lying between them. The sample consisted of unstimulated CD4+ T cells sorted from spleen or lymph node cells, taken before transplant. The receptor's source is a human donor who was the organ donor for an intestinal transplant. The chain is built from TRBV6-5 and TRBJ1-3; D ambiguous. The CDR3 loop is CASRHTVGDTIYF. DNA for the CDR3: TGTGCCAGCAGACACACGGTCGGAGACACCATATATTTT.